Sequencing of this T cell receptor beta chain was carried out in a study of blood T cell repertoires in COVID-19 (dated by TCRdb to the early 2020s). For the wider study: Samples covering the acute and convalescent phases of COVID-19 were provided by collaborators in the United States, Italy and Spain. The prospective study material was composed of cDNA or gDNA derived from T cells, B-cell-depleted T cells, or PBMCs. Subjects who had been exposed to COVID-19, were actively infected with it, or had recovered from it provided the deeply sampled blood TCRbeta repertoires that made up the dataset. The repertoires were released in a freely available public database meant as a resource for research on the immune response to SARS-CoV-2. The samples were drawn from the first 160 participants of the ongoing ImmuneRACE study and from under 1,500 subjects provided by 6 global collaborators. The sample metadata nearly always contained a de-identified subject ID, COVID-19 status, age in years and sex. Where HLA class I and class II types were available, the types were taken from metadata supplied by the sample provider, not from assay-based typing. Here is what the overall study found, with its caveats: How much clinical and demographic metadata was included differed by source and by participant, and the metadata was provided uncurated.

The junction shows trimming of 3 bases on V and 0 bases on J, plus 9 bases between the germline ends. Including the terminal cysteine and phenylalanine, the CDR3 comprises 15 residues. Only CDR3 DNA remains: 45 bases, in frame from the first base. As encoded in the germline V gene, CDR1 is SNHLY while CDR2 is FYNNEI. Whole blood was collected in K2EDTA tubes by collaborating institutions according to the institutions' own protocols. For TCRbeta analysis, collaborator samples were shipped as frozen whole blood, as isolated PBMCs, or as DNA extracted from either sample type. This clone was counted a few times. The clone's antigen remains unknown. Base qualities were left out, and no much larger clone turns up one base away. TCRbeta CDR3 regions were amplified from genomic DNA using the immunoSEQ Assay, a bias-controlled multiplex PCR. On the study's bioinformatics: Nucleated cell counts per sample were estimated from amplification of reference gene primers within the assay. To quantify the absolute abundance of each unique TCRbeta CDR3 rearrangement, sequence reads were collapsed and filtered. For each sample, productive Simpson clonality was calculated by taking the square root of Simpson's diversity index across productive rearrangements. As stored in TCRdb, this immuneACCESS dataset retains in-frame rearrangements with V and J assigned. A fraction of the clones does not appear; measured against another copy, unresolved V genes explain less than half of the discrepancy, and the remainder lacks a known reason. V and J calls and clone size are copied from that table; D and trimming were computed from the DNA. The sample table holds some 150,000 clones, of which roughly four fifths were seen once. Roughly 4% of the sample is taken by the ten largest.

This clonotype originated in a woman aged 80 or over with acute or convalescent COVID-19. This receptor chain uses TRBV2 and TRBJ1-3; the D gene lacks a confident call. Sequencing used peripheral blood. The base sequence is TGTGCCAGCAGTGAGCTTAGACTCTCTGGAAACACCATATATTTT. Its translation reads: CASSELRLSGNTIYF.